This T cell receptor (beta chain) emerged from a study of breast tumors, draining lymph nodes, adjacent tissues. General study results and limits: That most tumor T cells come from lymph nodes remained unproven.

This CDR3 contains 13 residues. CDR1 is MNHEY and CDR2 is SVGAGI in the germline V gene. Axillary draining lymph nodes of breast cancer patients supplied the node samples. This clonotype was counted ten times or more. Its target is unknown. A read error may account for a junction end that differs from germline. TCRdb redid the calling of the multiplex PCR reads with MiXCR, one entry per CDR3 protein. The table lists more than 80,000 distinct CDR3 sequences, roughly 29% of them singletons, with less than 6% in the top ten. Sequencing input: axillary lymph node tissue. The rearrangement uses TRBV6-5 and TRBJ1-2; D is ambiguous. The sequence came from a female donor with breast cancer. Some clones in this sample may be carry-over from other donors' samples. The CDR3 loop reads CASSHSAVRGYTF. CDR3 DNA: TGTGCCAGCAGTCACTCGGCCGTGCGTGGCTACACCTTC.